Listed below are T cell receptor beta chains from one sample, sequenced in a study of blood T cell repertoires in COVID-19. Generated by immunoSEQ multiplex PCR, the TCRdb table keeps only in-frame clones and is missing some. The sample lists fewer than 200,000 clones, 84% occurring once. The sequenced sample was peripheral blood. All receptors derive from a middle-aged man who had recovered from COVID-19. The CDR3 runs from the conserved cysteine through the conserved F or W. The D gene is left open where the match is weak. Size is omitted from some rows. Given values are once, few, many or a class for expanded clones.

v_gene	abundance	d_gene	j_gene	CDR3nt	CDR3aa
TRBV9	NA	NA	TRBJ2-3	TGTGCCAGCAATCGAGGAACAGATACGCAGTATTTT	CASNRGTDTQYF
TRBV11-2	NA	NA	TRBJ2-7	TGTGCCAGCAGGATACCCGGGGTTCGATCCTACGAGCAGTACTTC	CASRIPGVRSYEQYF
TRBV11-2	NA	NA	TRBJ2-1	TGTGCCAGCAGCTTAGCTCTTTCGGGGCAGTTCTTC	CASSLALSGQFF
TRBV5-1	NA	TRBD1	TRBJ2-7	TGCGCCAGCAGCGACGGGGGGACAGGGGTCGAGCAGTACTTC	CASSDGGTGVEQYF
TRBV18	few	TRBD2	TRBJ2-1	TGTGCCAGCTCATCGGGGGGTAGGAACAATGAGCAGTTCTTC	CASSSGGRNNEQFF
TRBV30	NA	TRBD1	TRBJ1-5	TGTGCCTGGAGTAACAGGGGGGATCAGCCCCAGCATTTT	CAWSNRGDQPQHF
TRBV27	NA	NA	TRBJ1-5	TGTGCCAGCAGGGGAACAGGGATATATCAGCCCCAGCATTTT	CASRGTGIYQPQHF
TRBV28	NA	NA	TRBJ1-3	TGTGCCAGCAGCGCTATTGGAAACACCATATATTTT	CASSAIGNTIYF
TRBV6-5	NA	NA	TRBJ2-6	TGTGCCAGCAGTTACGGAGGTGGGGCCAACGTCCTGACTTTC	CASSYGGGANVLTF
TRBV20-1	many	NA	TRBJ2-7	TGCAGTGCTAGTCTTAGAGTGAGAGGGTATATGGACGAGCAGTACTTC	CSASLRVRGYMDEQYF
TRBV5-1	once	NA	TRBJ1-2	TGCGCCAGCAGCTTGGTAAAAGGGGACTATGGCTACACCTTC	CASSLVKGDYGYTF
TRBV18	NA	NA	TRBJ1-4	TGTGCCAGCTCACCGGGCGCAACTAATGAAAAACTGTTTTTT	CASSPGATNEKLFF
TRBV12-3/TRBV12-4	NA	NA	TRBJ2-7	TGTGCCAGCAGTGGGTCTAGCAGCGAGCAGTACTTC	CASSGSSSEQYF
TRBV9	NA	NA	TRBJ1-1	TGTGCCAGCAGCTCCAACCACCTGGGTGGGCTCCCCCCAACTGAAGCTTTCTTT	CASSSNHLGGLPPTEAFF
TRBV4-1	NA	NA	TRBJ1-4	TGCGCCAGCAGCGTCGGACAGAGGGATGAAAAACTGTTTTTT	CASSVGQRDEKLFF
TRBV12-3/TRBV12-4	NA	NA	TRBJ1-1	TGTGCCAGCACCCTGAGGACTGAAGCTTTCTTT	CASTLRTEAFF
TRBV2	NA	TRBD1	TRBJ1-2	TGTGCCAGCAGTGTATCCCCGACAGGGAAATATGGCTACACCTTC	CASSVSPTGKYGYTF
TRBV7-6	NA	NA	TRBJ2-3	TGTGCCAGCAGCGCCGGAGATACGCAGTATTTT	CASSAGDTQYF
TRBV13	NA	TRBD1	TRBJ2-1	TGTGCCGGGGGAACAGGGGCGAATGAGCAGTTCTTC	CAGGTGANEQFF
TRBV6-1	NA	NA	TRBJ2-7	TGTGCCAGCAGTGAAGCTCCCGCTAGCCCCTCCTACGAGCAGTACTTC	CASSEAPASPSYEQYF
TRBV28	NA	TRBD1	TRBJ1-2	TGTGCCAGCAGTCCGGACAGGCTGGTCTATATCTATGGCTACACCTTC	CASSPDRLVYIYGYTF
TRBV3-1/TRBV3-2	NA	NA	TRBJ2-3	TGTGCCAGCAGCCAAGGGTTGGAGGGTACGCAGTATTTT	CASSQGLEGTQYF
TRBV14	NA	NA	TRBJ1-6	TGTGCCAGCAGGAAACAGGGAAATAATTCACCCCTCCACTTT	CASRKQGNNSPLHF
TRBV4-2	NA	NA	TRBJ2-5	TGTGCCAGCAGCCAAGATGAAGGGGTGAAGACCCAGTACTTC	CASSQDEGVKTQYF
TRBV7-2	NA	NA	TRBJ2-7	TGTGCCAGCACTCCCGGAGTGCGGAGCCCCTACGAGCAGTACTTC	CASTPGVRSPYEQYF
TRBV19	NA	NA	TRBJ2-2	TGTGCCACCTGCGAGGGCCACTACACCGGGGAGCTGTTTTTT	CATCEGHYTGELFF
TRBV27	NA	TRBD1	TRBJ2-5	TGTGCCAGCAGCGCCGGGACAGGTTGGAAAGGGGAAAAAGAGACCCAGTACTTC	CASSAGTGWKGEKETQYF
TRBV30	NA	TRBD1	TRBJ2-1	TGTGCCTGGAGTGAAATTGGGACAGGGGGCGGCGAGCAGTTCTTC	CAWSEIGTGGGEQFF